The source of this T cell receptor (beta chain) is a study of blood T cell repertoires in COVID-19. About the study: The study drew acute and convalescent COVID-19 samples from the United States, Italy and Spain. PBMCs, B-cell-depleted T cells, or T cells were the source of the cDNA or gDNA that made up the material.

Under the authors' procedure: Reference gene primer amplification gave nucleated cell count estimates. Clones were read by immunoSEQ multiplex PCR, and TCRdb kept only the in-frame ones, dropping some. The DNA gave D and trimming, while V, J and clone size come from that table. Of 24,000 or so clones detected, approximately 88% appear once; the ten largest clones hold 20% to 25%. CDR1 and CDR2 from the germline V gene are MDHEN and SYDVKM. Trimming stripped 4 bases from V and 2 bases from J, with 20 bases between. The CDR3 is made up of 17 amino acids. The sample consisted of peripheral blood. This rearrangement joins TRBV28 to TRBJ1-2; D possibly corresponds to TRBD1 (5 bases). This clonotype originated in a man between 65 and 80 years old in a cohort sampled during active COVID-19. CDR3 loop: CASSSLGRGRPNYGYTF. The DNA of the CDR3 is TGTGCCAGCAGTTCCCTCGGGAGGGGACGACCAAACTATGGCTACACCTTC.